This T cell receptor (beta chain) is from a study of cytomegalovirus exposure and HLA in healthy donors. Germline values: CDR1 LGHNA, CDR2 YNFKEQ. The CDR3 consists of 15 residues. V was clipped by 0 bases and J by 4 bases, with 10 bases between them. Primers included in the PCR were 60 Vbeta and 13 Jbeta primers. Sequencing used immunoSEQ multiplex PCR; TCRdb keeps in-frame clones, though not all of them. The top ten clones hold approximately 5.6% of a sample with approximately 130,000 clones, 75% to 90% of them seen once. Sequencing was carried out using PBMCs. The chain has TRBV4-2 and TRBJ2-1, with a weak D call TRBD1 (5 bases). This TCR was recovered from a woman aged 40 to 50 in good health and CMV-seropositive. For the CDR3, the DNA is TGTGCCAGCAGCCAAGATTTGACAGTTTACAATGAGCAGTTCTTC. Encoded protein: CASSQDLTVYNEQFF.